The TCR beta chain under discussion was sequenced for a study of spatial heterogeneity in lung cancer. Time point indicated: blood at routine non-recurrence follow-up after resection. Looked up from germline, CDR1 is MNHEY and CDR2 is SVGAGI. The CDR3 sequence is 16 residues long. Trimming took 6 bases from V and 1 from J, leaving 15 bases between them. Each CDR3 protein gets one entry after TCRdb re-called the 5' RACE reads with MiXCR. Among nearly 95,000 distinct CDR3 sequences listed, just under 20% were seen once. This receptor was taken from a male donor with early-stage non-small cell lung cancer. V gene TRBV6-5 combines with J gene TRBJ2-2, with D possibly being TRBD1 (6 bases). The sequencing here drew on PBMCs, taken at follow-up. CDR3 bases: TGTGCCAGCAGACCCCACTCGACAGGGAACACCGGGGAGCTGTTTTTT. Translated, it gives CASRPHSTGNTGELFF.